Listed below are T cell receptor beta chains from one sample, sequenced in a study of blood T cell repertoires in COVID-19. Using immunoSEQ multiplex PCR, the repertoire was profiled, and TCRdb retains in-frame clones only, with some absent. The data hold approximately 350,000 clones, with 80% to 90% observed a single time. The sample was peripheral blood. The origin of the receptors is a woman in her thirties with COVID-19, enrolled during active disease. Both conserved end residues are part of each CDR3. Fields, in order: D gene, J gene, clone size, CDR3 length, V gene, CDR3 protein, CDR3 DNA. The D gene is left open where the match is weak. The size of a clone is reported for some rows only, either as once, few or many, or as a class for expanded clones.

- TRBJ1-2 - 14 TRBV19 CASSKLPPQDGYTF TGTGCCAGTAGTAAGCTCCCCCCCCAGGATGGCTACACCTTC
- TRBJ1-1 once 15 TRBV19 CASSIEKGMNTEAFF TGTGCCAGTAGTATAGAAAAGGGGATGAACACTGAAGCTTTCTTT
TRBD1 TRBJ1-5 - 16 TRBV27 CASSPLGQGGNQPQHF TGTGCCAGCAGCCCATTAGGACAGGGAGGCAATCAGCCCCAGCATTTT
- TRBJ2-1 - 18 TRBV24-1 CATSDFGGGSTGSNEQFF TGTGCCACCAGTGATTTTGGGGGAGGCTCCACAGGTTCCAATGAGCAGTTCTTC
- TRBJ1-5 - 17 TRBV6-2/TRBV6-3 CASSYHGGGRYNQPQHF TGTGCCAGCAGTTACCACGGAGGTGGGCGGTACAATCAGCCCCAGCATTTT
- TRBJ2-5 - 11 TRBV7-9 CASSIRETQYF TGTGCCAGCAGCATACGGGAGACCCAGTACTTC
- TRBJ2-3 - 15 TRBV4-2 CASSQEQLAAGTQYF TGTGCCAGCAGCCAAGAGCAGCTCGCGGCGGGCACGCAGTATTTT
TRBD1 TRBJ1-1 - 13 TRBV5-1 CASSSGTGGKAFF TGCGCCAGCAGTTCCGGGACAGGGGGCAAGGCTTTCTTT
TRBD2 TRBJ2-5 - 15 TRBV6-2/TRBV6-3 CASSSGSGGEETQYF TGTGCCAGCAGTTCTGGTTCGGGGGGGGAAGAGACCCAGTACTTC
- TRBJ1-2 - 16 TRBV9 CASSGGAGRRNYGYTF TGTGCCAGCAGCGGCGGGGCCGGCAGGAGGAACTATGGCTACACCTTC
- TRBJ1-4 - 15 TRBV7-9 CASSPGTSRNEKLFF TGTGCCAGCAGCCCCGGGACAAGCAGAAATGAAAAACTGTTTTTT
TRBD1 TRBJ1-2 once 14 TRBV28 CASSSPDRPYGYTF TGTGCCAGCAGTTCTCCGGACAGGCCCTATGGCTACACCTTC
- TRBJ2-3 - 16 TRBV27 CASSSYLRRGGDTQYF TGTGCCAGCAGTTCGTACCTTCGTCGAGGCGGCGATACGCAGTATTTT
TRBD1 TRBJ1-2 - 14 TRBV7-2 CATPRLGQGARYTF TGTGCCACACCCCGTTTGGGACAGGGTGCACGCTACACCTTC
- TRBJ2-2 - 16 TRBV5-1 CASSHTRDWNTGELFF TGCGCCAGCAGCCACACCAGGGATTGGAACACCGGGGAGCTGTTTTTT
- TRBJ1-3 - 14 TRBV25-1 CASSDPGLGNTIYF TGTGCCAGCAGTGACCCTGGACTTGGAAACACCATATATTTT
- TRBJ1-3 - 16 TRBV7-2 CASSLAIGVSGNTIYF TGTGCCAGCAGCTTAGCGATCGGAGTTTCTGGAAACACCATATATTTT
- TRBJ2-5 - 14 TRBV5-1 CASSGGFHQETQYF TGCGCCAGCAGCGGAGGGTTTCACCAAGAGACCCAGTACTTC
- TRBJ2-2 - 17 TRBV4-2 CASSQDSQGPNTGELFF TGTGCCAGCAGCCAAGATTCGCAGGGCCCGAACACCGGGGAGCTGTTTTTT
- TRBJ1-1 - 16 TRBV19 CASSIVRWSGPTEAFF TGTGCCAGTAGTATAGTGAGGTGGTCAGGGCCCACTGAAGCTTTCTTT
TRBD1 TRBJ2-7 - 16 TRBV29-1 CSVEGGRDSSTYEQYF TGCAGCGTTGAAGGGGGACGGGACAGTTCCACCTACGAGCAGTACTTC
- TRBJ1-5 - 16 TRBV4-2 CASSQGGENRNQPQHF TGTGCCAGCAGCCAAGGGGGGGAGAATCGCAATCAGCCCCAGCATTTT
TRBD2 TRBJ2-1 - 15 TRBV6-4 CASSDSTSGSNEQFF TGTGCCAGCAGTGACTCGACTAGCGGGAGTAATGAGCAGTTCTTC
- TRBJ1-4 - 13 TRBV10-2 CASSVERREKLFF TGCGCCAGCAGTGTGGAGAGGAGAGAAAAACTGTTTTTT
- TRBJ1-1 - 14 TRBV27 CASRPQTGNTEAFF TGTGCCAGCAGGCCACAGACAGGGAACACTGAAGCTTTCTTT
- TRBJ2-1 - 19 TRBV4-3 CASSQELGGVDGSYNEQFF TGCGCCAGCAGCCAAGAATTAGGGGGAGTGGACGGCTCCTACAATGAGCAGTTCTTC
- TRBJ1-2 - 15 TRBV7-2 CASSLGIGANYGYTF TGTGCCAGCAGCTTAGGGATAGGGGCTAACTATGGCTACACCTTC
- TRBJ1-1 once 15 TRBV6-6 CASRKAGSGDTEAFF TGTGCCAGCAGAAAGGCAGGTTCGGGGGACACTGAAGCTTTCTTT
- TRBJ2-7 - 13 TRBV2 CASTYSPTYEQYF TGTGCCAGCACCTACTCGCCTACCTACGAGCAGTACTTC
- TRBJ2-1 - 11 TRBV20-1 CSARRSYEQFF TGCAGTGCTAGGCGGAGCTATGAGCAGTTCTTC
TRBD2 TRBJ2-1 - 18 TRBV2 CASSGLAGAQSSYNEQFF TGTGCCAGCAGTGGTTTAGCGGGGGCCCAAAGCTCCTACAATGAGCAGTTCTTC
TRBD1 TRBJ2-5 once 16 TRBV7-9 CASSERQGAARETQYF TGTGCCAGCAGCGAGAGACAGGGGGCGGCGAGAGAGACCCAGTACTTC
- TRBJ2-1 - 14 TRBV25-1 CASSDAQGHNEQFF TGTGCCAGCAGTGATGCCCAGGGGCACAATGAGCAGTTCTTC
TRBD1 TRBJ1-5 - 11 TRBV7-2 CASSLGQRKYW TGTGCCAGCAGCTTGGGACAGAGAAAATATTGG
- TRBJ2-1 - 14 TRBV10-3 CAISESRGNLEQFF TGTGCCATCAGTGAGTCGAGAGGAAATCTTGAGCAGTTCTTC
TRBD1 TRBJ2-6 - 16 TRBV5-8 CASSMGQLAGANVLTF TGTGCCAGCAGCATGGGACAGCTTGCTGGGGCCAACGTCCTGACTTTC
TRBD1 TRBJ2-3 - 14 TRBV5-1 CASSTGQGRDTQYF TGCGCCAGCAGCACTGGACAGGGTAGAGATACGCAGTATTTT
TRBD1 TRBJ1-2 - 12 TRBV3-1/TRBV3-2 CASRGQGAGYTF TGTGCCAGCAGGGGACAGGGGGCCGGCTACACCTTC
TRBD1 TRBJ1-1 - 13 TRBV12-3/TRBV12-4 CASILQGAGGAFF TGTGCCAGCATCCTACAGGGGGCGGGCGGAGCTTTCTTT
- TRBJ2-2 once 13 TRBV19 CASSIATTGELFF TGTGCCAGTAGTATCGCTACGACCGGGGAGCTGTTTTTT
- TRBJ1-5 - 15 TRBV7-2 CASSLDPRGNQPQHF TGTGCCAGCAGCTTAGACCCCAGGGGTAATCAGCCCCAGCATTTT
TRBD2 TRBJ2-1 once 15 TRBV24-1 CATSDPGLGGDEQFF TGTGCCACCAGTGATCCGGGACTAGGAGGGGATGAGCAGTTCTTC
- TRBJ1-1 - 15 TRBV4-2 CASSQDLGGSTEAFF TGTGCCAGCAGCCAAGACCTCGGGGGTTCGACTGAAGCTTTCTTT
- TRBJ1-6 - 16 TRBV27 CASSLTRTANNSPLHF TGTGCCAGCAGTCTGACCAGGACAGCCAATAATTCACCCCTCCACTTT